The 2 T cell receptor beta chains in this list originate from one sample, sequenced in a study of blood T cell repertoires in COVID-19. Sequencing was performed with immunoSEQ multiplex PCR; in TCRdb, only in-frame clones are kept and a portion is missing. The sample contains 350,000 to 400,000 clones, 80% to 90% of which appear only once. The sequenced material came from PBMCs or T cells enriched from blood (not recorded which). The origin of the receptors is a man in his late teens or twenties who had recovered from COVID-19.

This clone has just one count. The rearrangement links TRBV3-1 (or the pseudogene TRBV3-2) to TRBJ2-5, with 12 bases lining up with TRBD2. Germline-derived CDR1 and CDR2 are LGHDT and YNNKEL (reference sequence). V dropped 0 bases and J dropped 5; count of bases not matched to a gene: 7. The CDR3 runs 17 residues. The CDR3 protein is CASSQERLAGGLETQYF. CDR3 bases: TGTGCCAGCAGCCAAGAGCGGCTAGCGGGGGGGCTGGAGACCCAGTACTTC.

V is TRBV28 and J is TRBJ1-4, with D perhaps TRBD1 (6 bases). Trimming took off 2 bases at V and 3 bases at J, with 10 bases between the two ends. Germline CDR1 reads MDHEN; CDR2 reads SYDVKM. This CDR3 is 15 amino acids long. The DNA of the CDR3 is TGTGCCAGCAGTTTAACACAGGGTCCTAATGAAAAACTGTTTTTT. It codes for CASSLTQGPNEKLFF.